This T cell receptor beta chain was sequenced in a study of blood T cells in healthy people across ages. This clonotype was seen more than once but under ten times. V lost 5 bases and J lost 2; bases outside the gene matches: 7. Per germline, CDR1 SQVTM and CDR2 ANQGSEA. The CDR3 has 14 amino acids. A J-beta primer mix and a sample-barcoded 5' primer were used in a second PCR of about 7 to 12 cycles. TCRdb reanalysed the 5' RACE reads using MiXCR and keeps one entry per CDR3 protein. Here the sample spans under 2,000,000 distinct CDR3 sequences, about 49% being singletons. The clonotype comes from a woman aged 40-49 years in good health. The J gene is TRBJ2-7, the V gene TRBV29-1; 9 bases line up with TRBD1. Sequenced material: blood. This CDR3 is CSVPSWDRAYEQYF. The CDR3 nucleotides read TGCAGCGTTCCCTCTTGGGACAGGGCCTACGAGCAGTACTTC.